This T cell receptor beta chain was found in a study of T cell repertoires in cytomegalovirus infection. Study background: From public TCR beta signatures came an indication of both CMV infection and matching HLA type.

Findings and caveats of the study: There were carriers of CMV plus the relevant HLA, and cumulative public TCR beta family frequency identified them. HLA-C-restricted CMV clonotypes gave the most frequent clonotype in two of eight donors.

CDR3 size: 16 residues. The germline CDR1 and CDR2 sequences are LNHDA and SQIVND (reference sequence). V gave up 9 bases and J gave up 1 base; unmatched junction bases: 12. This clonotype was counted ten times or more. As yet, its antigen is unknown. A single record per CDR3 protein comes from TCRdb applying MiXCR to the reads. The table lists under 250,000 distinct CDR3 sequences, 6% to 8% of them singletons. The receptor was isolated from a human donor in good health (CMV status not recorded). Some clones in this sample may be carry-over from other donors' samples. Sequencing input: PBMCs. The V call is TRBV19, the J call TRBJ1-3, with 7 positions matching TRBD1. The CDR3 loop is CASGRGQSLSGNTIYF. The CDR3 coding sequence is TGTGCCAGCGGACGGGGACAGTCGCTTTCTGGAAACACCATATATTTT.